These 28 T cell receptor beta chains were sequenced from one sample in a study of blood T cell repertoires in COVID-19. TCRdb keeps only in-frame clones here, not all; method: immunoSEQ multiplex PCR. The sample has around 56,000 clones, around 92% seen once. Sequenced: peripheral blood. These receptors originate from a human donor in a cohort sampled during active COVID-19.

This chain links TRBV3-1 (or the pseudogene TRBV3-2) with TRBJ1-1; D unresolved. The germline V and J ends were trimmed by 4 bases and 4 bases, with 4 bases remaining between them. Germline-derived CDR1 and CDR2 are LGHDT and YNNKEL (reference sequence). The CDR3 length is 11 residues. The CDR3 loop reads CASSRATEAFF. The CDR3, as DNA: TGTGCCAGCAGCCGCGCCACTGAAGCTTTCTTT.

V gene TRBV6-5 combines with J gene TRBJ1-4, with TRBD1 matching over 9 bases. The CDR3 length is 14 residues. The germline gives CDR1 MNHEY, CDR2 SVGAGI. Trimming cost V 6 bases and J 7 bases; bases outside gene matches: 6. CDR3 in amino acids: CASSRDRESEKLFF. The CDR3, as DNA: TGTGCCAGCAGCCGGGACAGGGAGAGTGAAAAACTGTTTTTT.

CDR3 sequence (DNA): TGTGCCAGCTCACCTCTAGCCACGGGACAGTCTGAAAAACTGTTTTTT. Its translation is CASSPLATGQSEKLFF. The chain employs TRBV18 and TRBJ1-4; 7 bases agree with TRBD1. This CDR3 is 16 amino acids long. CDR1 and CDR2 from the germline V gene are KGHSH and LQKENI. Trimming removed 3 bases from V and 7 bases from J; junction bases left unmatched: 11. The whole variable domain, remainder taken from reference TRBV18 and TRBJ1-4, is NAGVMQNPRHLVRRRGQEARLRCSPMKGHSHVYWYRQLPEEGLKFMVYLQKENIIDESGMPKERFSAEFPKEGPSILRIQQVVRGDSAAYFCASSPLATGQSEKLFFGSGTQLSVL.

The chain links TRBV10-1 to TRBJ1-5, with TRBD1 identical over 7 bases. Germline CDR1 reads WNHNN; CDR2 reads SYGVQD (reference sequence). V dropped 6 bases and J dropped 0; count of bases not matched to a gene: 11. This CDR3 is built from 17 residues. CDR3: CASRADRLDVSNQPQHF. CDR3 in DNA: TGCGCCAGCAGAGCGGACAGGTTAGATGTTAGCAATCAGCCCCAGCATTTT.

This clone was observed a handful of times. The chain recombines TRBV7-9 with TRBJ1-5, with a tentative D call TRBD1 (6 bases). V gave up 1 base and J gave up 7 bases, with 11 bases separating them. CDR1 is SEHNR and CDR2 is FQNEAQ in the germline V gene (reference sequence). The CDR3 has 14 amino acids. CDR3 protein: CASSLDGGLQPQHF. The CDR3 DNA is TGTGCCAGCAGCTTAGACGGGGGGCTGCAGCCCCAGCATTTT.

V and J are TRBV7-3 and TRBJ2-2; 7 bases fit TRBD2. V lost 6 bases, J lost 4 bases, and 5 bases stayed unmatched. The germline gives CDR1 SGHTA, CDR2 FQGTGA. This CDR3 region has 14 residues. In DNA form, the CDR3 reads TGTGCCAGCAGTCTCGGGGGGAGCACCGGGGAGCTGTTTTTT. Amino acids: CASSLGGSTGELFF.

Details on this clone: At one boundary the junction diverges from the germline segment, which might be a read error. The same CDR3 also results from other DNA sequences found in this sample. The CDR3 sequence: CASRKTNAYEQYF. The CDR3, as DNA: TGTGCCAGCAGGAAGACAAACGCCTATGAGCAGTACTTC. J is TRBJ2-7 and V is TRBV6-5; D gene uncertain. Per the germline V gene, CDR1 is MNHEY and CDR2 is SVGAGI. This CDR3 has 13 residues.

The chain is built from TRBV13 and TRBJ2-1; D is undetermined. The germline V gene has CDR1 PRHDT and CDR2 FYEKMQ (reference sequence). This CDR3 has 15 amino acids. V lost 1 base, J lost 4 bases, and 11 bases lay in between. CDR3 region: CASSLAVSWYNEQFF. CDR3 nucleotides: TGTGCCAGCAGCTTAGCGGTCTCTTGGTACAATGAGCAGTTCTTC.

V and J are TRBV19 and TRBJ2-3; D perhaps matches TRBD1 (5 bases). V gave up 3 bases and J gave up 5 bases, with 18 bases separating them. Germline CDR1 LNHDA, CDR2 SQIVND (reference sequence). The CDR3 spans 16 residues. The CDR3 is CASSMARVRVGDTQYF. Here the CDR3 DNA reads TGTGCCAGTAGTATGGCCAGGGTAAGGGTGGGAGATACGCAGTATTTT. Looking up the rest from reference TRBV19 and TRBJ2-3 gives the full variable domain: DGGITQSPKYLFRKEGQNVTLSCEQNLNHDAMYWYRQDPGQGLRLIYYSQIVNDFQKGDIAEGYSVSREKKESFPLTVTSAQKNPTAFYLCASSMARVRVGDTQYFGPGTRLTVL.

This clone was seen only a few times. The chain uses TRBV27 and TRBJ2-7; D possibly corresponds to TRBD1 (6 bases). This CDR3 spans 14 amino acids. Germline V lookup: CDR1 MNHEY, CDR2 SMNVEV (reference sequence). The V and J ends lost 5 bases and 6 bases respectively, with 17 bases between them. CDR3 DNA sequence: TGTGCCAGCAGTACCATCGACAGGTCTGGCGAGCAGTACTTC. This sequence encodes CASSTIDRSGEQYF.

The CDR3 DNA reads TGTGCCAGCAGTGAACGGGGACAGGGGGGTGATGAGCAGTACTTC. This sequence encodes CASSERGQGGDEQYF. This chain links TRBV25-1 with TRBJ2-7; 11 bases are shared with TRBD1. CDR1 and CDR2 (germline): MGHDK, SYGVNS. The CDR3 has 15 amino acids. Trimming at V came to 2 bases and at J to 7 bases, leaving 7 bases not matched to a gene.

V and J are TRBV3-1 (or the pseudogene TRBV3-2) and TRBJ2-7; D may be TRBD2 (5 bases). The CDR3 loop spans 12 amino acids. Germline CDR1 LGHDT, CDR2 YNNKEL (reference sequence). Trimming took off 6 bases at V and 1 base at J, with 7 bases between the two ends. Here the CDR3 DNA reads TGTGCCAGCAGTGAGGGTTCCTACGAGCAGTACTTC. The encoded protein is CASSEGSYEQYF.

In its sample, this clone was seen a few times. V gene TRBV6-2 or TRBV6-3 combines with J gene TRBJ1-5; D is unresolved. The V gene lost 2 bases and the J gene lost 0 bases, with 14 bases spanning the gap. CDR1 is MNHEY and CDR2 is SVGEGT in the germline V gene. This CDR3 is 17 amino acids long. In DNA, the CDR3 is TGTGCCAGCAGTTACCCCGCTTACTCTTATAGCAATCAGCCCCAGCATTTT. This gives the protein CASSYPAYSYSNQPQHF.

This clone was recorded only once. The chain couples TRBV9 to TRBJ2-2; D is unclear. This CDR3 is built from 13 residues. Germline loops: CDR1 SGDLS, CDR2 YYNGEE. V was cut by 4 bases and J by 2 bases, with 6 bases left in between. CDR3 in DNA: TGTGCCAGCAGCCGACAAAACACCGGGGAGCTGTTTTTT. It translates to CASSRQNTGELFF.

This clone was picked up one time. The rearrangement links TRBV28 to TRBJ2-2, with D possibly being TRBD1 (5 bases). This CDR3 contains 13 residues. The V end was cut by 5 bases, the J end by 11 bases, with 15 bases between. Germline lookup yields CDR1 MDHEN and CDR2 SYDVKM. CDR3 sequence (DNA): TGTGCCAGCAGTGCTCCAGGGTTGCCCGAGCTGTTTTTT. Residues: CASSAPGLPELFF.

This chain connects TRBV11-2 to TRBJ2-1; possible D gene TRBD2, 6 bases. V was clipped by 5 bases and J by 3 bases, with 14 bases between them. Germline V CDR1 and CDR2: SGHAT, FQNNGV. CDR3 size: 15 residues. For the CDR3, the DNA is TGTGCCAGCAGCCCAGGAGGGATAATCTACAATGAGCAGTTCTTC. As protein: CASSPGGIIYNEQFF.

The chain carries TRBV28 and TRBJ2-5; tentatively, D is TRBD2 (5 bases). CDR3 length: 12 amino acids. Germline V gene data show CDR1 as MDHEN and CDR2 as SYDVKM. V was shortened by 11 bases and J by 3 bases, with 13 bases between the two germline ends. The CDR3 nucleotides are TGTGCCCACGGGGTTAGTAAAGAGACCCAGTACTTC. Its protein product is CAHGVSKETQYF.

J is TRBJ2-3 and V is TRBV24-1; the D gene is possibly TRBD2 (5 bases). Germline V gene data show CDR1 as KGHDR and CDR2 as SFDVKD. This CDR3 is 15 amino acids long. Deletions cut 3 bases from V and 2 bases from J, with 11 bases between. In nucleotides, the CDR3 is TGTGCCACCAGTGATGGTCGCGGGTACACAGATACGCAGTATTTT. Translation: CATSDGRGYTDTQYF.

This clone came up once. V is TRBV5-1 and J is TRBJ2-7; TRBD1 agrees at 11 bases. CDR3 size: 17 residues. V lost 3 bases and J lost 3; bases outside the gene matches: 11. CDR1 and CDR2 from the germline V gene are SGHRS and YFSETQ. CDR3 amino acids: CASSSRDRGLGGYEQYF. The CDR3 coding sequence is TGCGCCAGCAGCTCCCGGGACAGGGGGTTGGGGGGCTACGAGCAGTACTTC.

The V and J genes are TRBV20-1 and TRBJ2-1; no definite D call. Germline assignment: CDR1 DFQATT and CDR2 SNEGSKA (reference sequence). CDR3 size: 10 residues. Between the trimmed V and J ends, which lost 4 bases and 6 bases, there was a span of 4 bases. CDR3 loop: CSATFNEQFF. The CDR3 bases are TGCAGTGCTACTTTCAATGAGCAGTTCTTC.

The chain combines TRBV3-1 (or the pseudogene TRBV3-2) with TRBJ2-7; 9 bases line up with TRBD1. This CDR3 spans 15 amino acids. CDR1 and CDR2 (germline): LGHDT, YNNKEL (reference sequence). J was trimmed by 5 bases and V by 4 bases; bases with no gene match: 9. The CDR3 reads CASSPGDREAHEQYF. The CDR3 bases are TGTGCCAGCAGCCCTGGGGACAGGGAGGCCCACGAGCAGTACTTC.

The chain uses TRBV25-1 and TRBJ2-2; TRBD2 might be the D (5 bases). From germline, CDR1 is MGHDK and CDR2 SYGVNS. The CDR3 length is 16 residues. Trimming left V 5 bases short and J 0 bases short, with 13 bases between. The CDR3 protein is CASSPGDLTNTGELFF. In nucleotides, the CDR3 is TGTGCCAGCAGTCCCGGGGATCTCACGAACACCGGGGAGCTGTTTTTT.

The gene calls are TRBV6-2 or TRBV6-3 and TRBJ2-3; D remains ambiguous. Deletions cut 0 bases from V and 2 bases from J, with 15 bases between. The CDR3 runs to 17 residues. Germline CDR1 is MNHEY and CDR2 is SVGEGT. CDR3 coding DNA: TGTGCCAGCAGTTACTCGACGGCGCAGGCGTCCACAGATACGCAGTATTTT. Translation gives CASSYSTAQASTDTQYF.

V is TRBV11-1 and J is TRBJ2-3, with 14 bases that match TRBD2. Germline CDR1 reads SGHAT; CDR2 reads FQDESV (reference sequence). V lost 5 bases, J lost 5 bases, and 3 bases stayed unmatched. The CDR3 length is 15 residues. The CDR3 DNA sequence: TGTGCCAGCAGCACCGGACTAGCGGGGGGAGATACGCAGTATTTT. Translating gives CASSTGLAGGDTQYF.

The chain has TRBV14 and TRBJ1-5; 9 nucleotides match TRBD1. The germline CDR1 and CDR2 sequences are SGHDN and FVKESK. V trimming: 4 bases; J trimming: 4 bases; junction bases outside the gene matches: 8. This CDR3 has 16 residues. CDR3 nucleotides: TGTGCCAGCAGCCCGGACAGGGGAGAACCGAATCAGCCCCAGCATTTT. Encoded protein: CASSPDRGEPNQPQHF.

J is TRBJ2-5 and V is TRBV29-1; D gene ambiguous. The CDR3 consists of 10 residues. The ends were cut back, 6 bases at V and 3 bases at J, with 5 bases in the middle. The germline V gene encodes CDR1 SQVTM and CDR2 ANQGSEA. The CDR3 is CSVREETQYF. CDR3 sequence (DNA): TGCAGCGTGCGAGAAGAGACCCAGTACTTC. The variable domain in full, completed from reference TRBV29-1 and TRBJ2-5, reads SAVISQKPSRDICQRGTSLTIQCQVDSQVTMMFWYRQQPGQSLTLIATANQGSEATYESGFVIDKFPISRPNLTFSTLTVSNMSPEDSSIYLCSVREETQYFGPGTRLLVL.

The J gene is TRBJ2-3, the V gene TRBV4-3, with a weak D call TRBD1 (6 bases). V was trimmed by 3 bases and J by 2 bases, leaving 9 bases between them. CDR1 is LGHNA and CDR2 is YSLEER in the germline V gene. The length of the CDR3 is 14 residues. The chain's CDR3 is CASSQDSFTDTQYF. The CDR3 DNA follows: TGCGCCAGCAGCCAGGACAGTTTCACAGATACGCAGTATTTT.

This clone was seen once. The rearrangement links TRBV9 to TRBJ2-3; 16 nucleotides line up with TRBD2. Trimming took 2 bases from V and 4 from J; bases not matched to a gene: 13. The CDR3 is 20 amino acids. Germline CDR1 reads SGDLS; CDR2 reads YYNGEE. For the CDR3, the DNA is TGTGCCAGCAGCGTGGCTCCTTCCGGGACTAGCGGGGGGGCCTCAGATACGCAGTATTTT. Translated: CASSVAPSGTSGGASDTQYF.